What follows are 21 T cell receptor beta chains derived from one specimen sequenced in a study of regulatory T cells in long-lasting Graves disease. Time point defined: newly diagnosed GD, antithyroid drugs for less than 3 months. Scientists built the TCR library using RNA that was extracted from PBMCs. Construction of TCR beta libraries relied on iRepertoire HTBI primers and on Arm-PCR targeting CDR3 regions. One entry per CDR3 protein results from TCRdb running MiXCR on the multiplex PCR reads. The table shows more than 400,000 distinct CDR3 sequences, with 16% occurring only once. These data also featured in a second study, about T cells in Graves' hyperthyroidism and ophthalmopathy.

Source: peripheral blood mononuclear cells (PBMCs), taken at new diagnosis, from a patient treated with antithyroid drugs. These receptors were taken from a young woman with Graves disease.

This clonotype was seen repeatedly, ten times or more. This sequence joins TRBV2 and TRBJ2-4; TRBD1 agrees at 8 bases. Trimming removed 6 bases from V and 3 bases from J; junction bases left unmatched: 7. CDR1 is SNHLY, CDR2 FYNNEI, per germline. This CDR3 has 15 amino acids. CDR3 DNA sequence: TGTGCCAGCAGGCGACAGGGGAGAGGCAAAAACATTCAGTACTTC. Protein sequence: CASRRQGRGKNIQYF.

This clonotype was found many times. V gene TRBV20-1 combines with J gene TRBJ2-3; 8 bases fit TRBD2. The CDR3 sequence is 17 residues long. V lost 3 bases to trimming and J lost 4 bases; unmatched junction nucleotides: 15. From germline, CDR1 is DFQATT and CDR2 SNEGSKA (reference sequence). For the CDR3, the DNA is TGCAGTGCTAGGGGGCTGCCGGGAGGGCCGCTCGCAGATACGCAGTATTTT. Amino acid sequence: CSARGLPGGPLADTQYF.

This clonotype was observed many times. The chain uses TRBV28 and TRBJ1-1, with unresolved D. Germline loops: CDR1 MDHEN, CDR2 SYDVKM. V dropped 5 bases and J dropped 6 bases, with 16 bases sitting between them. The CDR3 length is 14 residues. The CDR3 DNA reads as TGTGCCAGCAGTCCCTCTGGAGGTATGTCTGAAGCTTTCTTT. As protein: CASSPSGGMSEAFF.

This chain connects TRBV10-3 to TRBJ2-1, with TRBD2 matching over 11 bases. The CDR3 totals 15 residues. The V gene end was trimmed by 3 bases and the J gene end by 6 bases; junction bases not matched to a gene: 4. The germline gives CDR1 ENHRY, CDR2 SYGVKD. CDR3 residues: CAISDVGLAGNEQFF. CDR3 DNA sequence: TGTGCCATCAGTGATGTTGGACTAGCGGGCAATGAGCAGTTCTTC.

This clonotype was observed a few times. Sequence at one end of the junction differs from germline and may be a read error. V is TRBV12-3 or TRBV12-4 and J is TRBJ2-2; TRBD1 aligns across 8 bases. The CDR3 consists of 15 residues. CDR3 sequence reads: CASSSAGTGTGEPFF. CDR3 in DNA: TGTGCCAGCAGTTCCGCCGGGACAGGCACCGGGGAGCCGTTTTTT.

A few counts support this clonotype. CDR3 protein: CSVEDLPLGGEQFF. CDR3 DNA sequence: TGCAGCGTTGAAGACCTCCCGTTGGGTGGTGAGCAGTTCTTC. The chain joins TRBV29-1 to TRBJ2-1; D is unclear. This CDR3 is built from 14 residues. Germline CDR1 is SQVTM and CDR2 is ANQGSEA. Trimming left V 0 bases short and J 9 bases short, with 15 bases between.

This clonotype was seen at least ten times. The chain is built from TRBV5-1 and TRBJ2-1; 9 nucleotides match TRBD2. Germline V gene sequence: CDR1 SGHRS, CDR2 YFSETQ. The J segment lost 6 bases and the V segment lost 4 bases, leaving 5 bases of the junction unmatched. The CDR3 covers 14 residues. CDR3 coding DNA: TGCGCCAGCAGCAGGGATAGCGGGAGCAATGAGCAGTTCTTC. It codes for CASSRDSGSNEQFF.

The chain links TRBV20-1 to TRBJ2-7; no clear D gene. This CDR3 contains 12 residues. V was pared by 7 bases and J by 0 bases, with 10 bases between. From germline, CDR1 is DFQATT and CDR2 SNEGSKA (reference sequence). The CDR3 nucleotides are TGCAGTGTAACCCTATCCTCCTACGAGCAGTACTTC. The encoded protein is CSVTLSSYEQYF.

This rearrangement joins TRBV12-3 or TRBV12-4 to TRBJ2-2; weak D call: TRBD1 (5 bases). This CDR3 region has 14 residues. Trimming pared 7 bases from V and 7 bases from J, leaving 16 bases between. CDR3 coding DNA: TGTGCCAGCACCATTTTGCAGGGTAACGGGGAGCTGTTTTTT. Translated: CASTILQGNGELFF.

This clonotype was recorded many times. J is TRBJ2-7 and V is TRBV20-1; D is ambiguous. CDR1 is DFQATT and CDR2 is SNEGSKA in the germline V gene (reference sequence). The CDR3 is made up of 13 amino acids. V dropped 6 bases and J dropped 2 bases, with 14 bases sitting between them. Here the CDR3 reads CSALLSEAYEQYF. The DNA of the CDR3 is TGCAGTGCCCTCCTCAGCGAGGCCTACGAGCAGTACTTC.

This clonotype was recorded many times. This CDR3 is CASSFDSQNMNTEAFF. The CDR3 DNA is TGTGCCAGCAGTTTCGACAGCCAAAACATGAACACTGAAGCTTTCTTT. The rearrangement links TRBV27 to TRBJ1-1, with D possibly TRBD1 on 5 matching bases. V lost 3 bases to trimming and J lost 0 bases, with 14 bases between them. The CDR3 contains 16 residues. Germline lookup yields CDR1 MNHEY and CDR2 SMNVEV (reference sequence).

This clonotype was counted a few times. The chain couples TRBV9 to TRBJ1-5; D remains unclear. The CDR3 consists of 14 residues. Germline V gene sequence: CDR1 SGDLS, CDR2 YYNGEE. The V end was cut by 0 bases, the J end by 0 bases, with 4 bases between. Here the CDR3 reads CASSVEASNQPQHF. CDR3 nucleotide sequence: TGTGCCAGCAGCGTAGAGGCTAGCAATCAGCCCCAGCATTTT. The entire variable domain, with the rest obtained from reference TRBV9 and TRBJ1-5, is as follows: DSGVTQTPKHLITATGQRVTLRCSPRSGDLSVYWYQQSLDQGLQFLIQYYNGEERAKGNILERFSAQQFPDLHSELNLSSLELGDSALYFCASSVEASNQPQHFGDGTRLSIL.

Ten or more counts support this clonotype. The chain recombines TRBV6-5 with TRBJ1-4; D uncertain. Trimming removed 2 bases from V and 8 bases from J, with 18 bases in between. The CDR3 covers 16 residues. Germline CDR1 MNHEY, CDR2 SVGAGI. This chain's CDR3 is CASSYGNTLAREKLFF. DNA for the CDR3: TGTGCCAGCAGTTACGGTAACACCCTGGCGAGGGAAAAACTGTTTTTT.

This clonotype was picked up many times. The V and J genes are TRBV5-1 and TRBJ2-3, with 7 bases aligning to TRBD1. Trimming took 4 bases from V and 4 from J; bases not matched to a gene: 9. This CDR3 region has 15 residues. The germline gives CDR1 SGHRS, CDR2 YFSETQ. The CDR3 sequence is CASSPRQGLADTQYF. The CDR3 DNA sequence: TGCGCCAGCAGCCCCCGACAGGGTTTGGCAGATACGCAGTATTTT.

This clonotype was seen at least ten times. The genes are TRBV18 and TRBJ2-7; no clear D. This CDR3 is built from 14 residues. V gave up 2 bases and J gave up 1 base, with 9 bases separating them. Germline CDR1 is KGHSH and CDR2 is LQKENI. The CDR3 bases are TGTGCCAGCTCACCATACCCAAGTTCCTACGAGCAGTACTTC. Translating gives CASSPYPSSYEQYF.

This clonotype has a count of ten or more. V and J are TRBV30 and TRBJ2-1; a possible D gene is TRBD1 (6 bases). Trimming pared 0 bases from V and 9 bases from J, leaving 6 bases between. CDR1 and CDR2 from the germline V gene are GTSNPN and SVGIG (reference sequence). This CDR3 has 11 residues. Here the CDR3 DNA reads TGTGCCTGGAGTGTGGGGGCTGAGCAGTTCTTC. It specifies CAWSVGAEQFF.

This clonotype showed up many times. The rearrangement joins TRBV3-1 to TRBJ1-1; 8 positions agree with TRBD1. Trimming removed 1 base from V and 11 bases from J; junction bases left unmatched: 6. Germline V gene sequence: CDR1 LGHDT, CDR2 YNNKEL (reference sequence). CDR3 length: 13 amino acids. CDR3 nucleotides: TGTGCCAGCAGCCAAGGGACAGGGCTTTTTGCTTTCTTT. Amino acid sequence: CASSQGTGLFAFF.

Many counts were recorded for this clonotype. The gene calls are TRBV12-3 or TRBV12-4 and TRBJ1-2; 8 bases fit TRBD1. Trimming at V came to 4 bases and at J to 8 bases, leaving 6 bases not matched to a gene. The CDR3 spans 13 residues. CDR3 in DNA: TGTGCCAGCAGTTGGGACAGGACGGGAGGCTACACCTTC. It is translated as CASSWDRTGGYTF.

This clonotype was seen ten or more times. The rearrangement uses TRBV2 and TRBJ1-4; the D gene is possibly TRBD1 (5 bases). V was shortened by 8 bases and J by 0 bases, with 10 bases between the two germline ends. Germline V CDR1 and CDR2: SNHLY, FYNNEI. There are 14 residues in the CDR3. CDR3 residues: CASDQGSTNEKLFF. CDR3 nucleotide sequence: TGTGCCAGCGATCAGGGTTCAACTAATGAAAAACTGTTTTTT.

The CDR3 spells CASREGQGIYNEQFF. In DNA form, the CDR3 reads TGTGCCAGCAGAGAGGGACAGGGAATTTACAATGAGCAGTTCTTC. The rearrangement links TRBV2 to TRBJ2-1; TRBD1 matches at 9 bases. The V and J ends lost 6 bases and 4 bases, in that order; junction bases with no gene match: 7. The CDR3 runs 15 residues. CDR1 SNHLY and CDR2 FYNNEI come from the germline V gene.

This clonotype appeared many times. The gene calls are TRBV7-2 and TRBJ2-7; 7 bases line up with TRBD2. The ends lost 1 base at V and 3 bases at J; junction bases unmatched: 6. Germline V lookup: CDR1 SGHTA, CDR2 FQGNSA. CDR3 length: 15 amino acids. The CDR3 is CASSLEASGFYEQYF. The CDR3 coding sequence is TGTGCCAGCAGCTTAGAGGCTAGCGGATTCTACGAGCAGTACTTC.